The text below deals with one TCR beta chain. Its matching antigen is unknown. This record comes from a study of T cell responses to AZD1222 COVID-19 vaccine. This table comes from immunoSEQ multiplex PCR, and its TCRdb copy is limited to in-frame clones, with some not included. The sample has roughly 100,000 clones, around 87% seen once. The study, taken as a whole, reports: Clonal diversity may have been underestimated, and the donors were mostly white British, with more females than males. Samples come after the peak T cell response, not at day 14. Increases in Spike-specific TCR breadth and depth were seen after two AZD1222 doses.

Material: peripheral blood, obtained on day 0 of AZD1222 vaccination. The clonotype was recovered from an adult in good health.

The CDR3 region has the DNA TGTGCCAGCAGCTTAGCAACGGCCCGCGAGCAGTACTTC. This sequence encodes CASSLATAREQYF. V usage is TRBV11-3 and J usage is TRBJ2-7; D gene uncertain. CDR3 size: 13 residues. Germline V gene sequence: CDR1 SGHNT, CDR2 YENEEA. V dropped 1 base and J dropped 6 bases, with 10 bases sitting between them.